This TCR beta chain was recovered during a study of shared clonotypes between healthy human individuals. Study-level points and caveats: Represented diversity (both genetic and exposure-history) was limited by the small number of donors. Some clonotypes were shared by all four sorted-subset donors, while others were not shared. The non-shared ones had lower generation probabilities than the shared ones.

Replicate PCRs run on sorted subsets employed around 200 ng DNA, roughly 30,000 T cell genomes. Study processing details: ImmunoSEQ supplied junction-only sequences lacking quality scores, so filtering was different. Clones were read by immunoSEQ multiplex PCR, and TCRdb kept only the in-frame ones, dropping some. Clone size and the V and J calls come from that table; the DNA yielded D and trimming. The table includes around 1.1 million clones, about 80% detected once. From germline, CDR1 is MDHEN and CDR2 SYDVKM. V was trimmed by 6 bases and J by 4 bases, leaving 16 bases between them. This CDR3 comprises 15 residues. Concerning this clone: Its antigen is not known.

The sequenced sample consisted of memory CD4+ T cells from PBMCs. Subset here: CD45RA-negative fraction. V and J are TRBV28 and TRBJ1-5; D is possibly TRBD1 (6 bases). The receptor was derived from a man aged 18 to 29 in good health. Some clones in this sample may be carry-over from other donors' samples. CDR3 nucleotide sequence: TGTGCCAGCAGCCCCGGGCGCAGGGGTAATCAGCCCCAGCATTTT. Encoded protein: CASSPGRRGNQPQHF.